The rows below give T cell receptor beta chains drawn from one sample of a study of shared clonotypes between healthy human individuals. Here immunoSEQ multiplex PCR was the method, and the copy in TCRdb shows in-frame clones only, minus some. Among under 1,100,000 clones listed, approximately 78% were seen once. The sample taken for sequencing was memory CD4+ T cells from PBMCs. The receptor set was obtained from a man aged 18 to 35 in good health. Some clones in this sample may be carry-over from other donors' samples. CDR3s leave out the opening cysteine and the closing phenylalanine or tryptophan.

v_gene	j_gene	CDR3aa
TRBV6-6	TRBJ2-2	ASSRRDRPTGELF
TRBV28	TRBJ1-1	ASSPAVFNTEAF
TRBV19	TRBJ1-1	ASSRFGTGNTEAF
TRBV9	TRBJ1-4	ASSPPSSHWGEKLF
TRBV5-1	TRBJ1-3	ASSGVCPGKSGNTIY
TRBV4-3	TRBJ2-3	ASSQEAGLAGNTDTQY
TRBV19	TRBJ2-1	ASSQGLALIRSEQF
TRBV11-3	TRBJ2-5	ASSLGRDQETQY
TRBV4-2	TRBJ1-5	ASSQDQGRQPQH
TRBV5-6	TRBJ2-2	ASSPRTTSNTGELF
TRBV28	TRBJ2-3	ASSLLPGVGPDTQY
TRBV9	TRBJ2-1	ASSPTSGSYNEQF
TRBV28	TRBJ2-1	ASSLSGRASREQF
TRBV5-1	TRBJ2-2	ASSLDRPTGELF
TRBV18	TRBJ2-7	ASSSSGLGEQY
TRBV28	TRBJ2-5	ASSSRGRPGGETQY
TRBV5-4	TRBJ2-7	ASSLDEGTGSH
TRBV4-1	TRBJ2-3	ASSQPNGRAGGTDTQY
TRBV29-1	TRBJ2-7	SVERVPGEQY
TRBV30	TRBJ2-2	AWSLRDRDTGELF
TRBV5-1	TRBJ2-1	ASSATWTSGSNEQF
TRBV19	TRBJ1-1	ASSIGGNLNTEAF
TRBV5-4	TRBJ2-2	ASSPSPGELF
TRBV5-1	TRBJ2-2	ASSFPDRNTGELF
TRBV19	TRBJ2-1	ASSTTGLAGNSYNEQF
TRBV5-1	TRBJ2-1	ASSDGSGVANEQF
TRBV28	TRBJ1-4	ASSLLPGQGDEKLF
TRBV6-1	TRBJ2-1	ASKLAGDGKQF
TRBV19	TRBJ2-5	ASSPRLAGVLLQETQY
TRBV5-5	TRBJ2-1	ASSAIGNEQF
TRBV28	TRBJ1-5	ASLRDRATQPQH
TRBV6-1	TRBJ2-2	ASSEDRAANTGELF
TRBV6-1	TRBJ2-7	ASSRQGFAYEQY
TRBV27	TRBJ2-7	ASSPSWDEQY
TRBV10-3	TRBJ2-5	AISESDRTGETQY
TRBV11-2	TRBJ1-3	ASSLDRGSTSGNTIY
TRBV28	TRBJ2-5	ASSLFRGPDSQETQY
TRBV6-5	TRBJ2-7	AVFAVSTYEQY
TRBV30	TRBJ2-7	AWNRLAGVYEQY
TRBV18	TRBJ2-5	ASSPQREETQY
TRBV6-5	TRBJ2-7	ASSPGTGGSRARY
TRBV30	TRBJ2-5	AWSVLGGTQY